This TCR beta chain was profiled in a study of CXCR3-negative and CXCR3-positive naive CD8 T cells. Study results and limitations: Similar TRBV-TRBJ gene usage was seen in naive CXCR3-negative and CXCR3-positive cells, but not in memory cells. More hydrophobic TRB CDR3s occurred in CXCR3-positive than in CXCR3-negative naive cells.

Naive CD8+ T cells were CD45RO-CCR7+CD27+CD95-. The CDR3 has 14 residues. Preparation of TRB cDNA libraries relied on 5' RACE carrying UMI labels. TCRdb reprocessed the 5' RACE reads, with one entry per CDR3 protein and no DNA. The sample spans around 60,000 distinct CDR3 sequences; the ten largest clones claim approximately 0.5%. On this clonotype: Its specificity is unknown.

J is TRBJ2-3 and V is TRBV12-3 or TRBV12-4; TCRdb returns TRBD1, unconfirmable since there is no DNA. The sequenced sample was naive CXCR3+ CD8+ T cells from blood. The subset denotes: CD45RO-CCR7+CD27+CD95- naive CD8+ T cells expressing CXCR3 (TNR3+). This TCR derives from a human donor in good health. Some clones in this sample may be carry-over from other donors' samples. This CDR3 is CASKFRPRTDTQYF.